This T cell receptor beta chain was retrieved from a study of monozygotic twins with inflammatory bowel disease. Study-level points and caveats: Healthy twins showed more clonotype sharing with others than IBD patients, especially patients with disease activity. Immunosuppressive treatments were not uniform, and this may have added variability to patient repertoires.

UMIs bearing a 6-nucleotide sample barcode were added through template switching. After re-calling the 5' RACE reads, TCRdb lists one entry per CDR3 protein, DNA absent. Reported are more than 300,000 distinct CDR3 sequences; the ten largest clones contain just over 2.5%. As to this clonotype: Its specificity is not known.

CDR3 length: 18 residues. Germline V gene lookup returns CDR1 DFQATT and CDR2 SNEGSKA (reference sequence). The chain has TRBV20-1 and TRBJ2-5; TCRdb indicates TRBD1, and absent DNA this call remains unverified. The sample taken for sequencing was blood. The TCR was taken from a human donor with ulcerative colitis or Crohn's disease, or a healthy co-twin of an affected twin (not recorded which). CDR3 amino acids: CSAAELAGAQLYQETQYF.